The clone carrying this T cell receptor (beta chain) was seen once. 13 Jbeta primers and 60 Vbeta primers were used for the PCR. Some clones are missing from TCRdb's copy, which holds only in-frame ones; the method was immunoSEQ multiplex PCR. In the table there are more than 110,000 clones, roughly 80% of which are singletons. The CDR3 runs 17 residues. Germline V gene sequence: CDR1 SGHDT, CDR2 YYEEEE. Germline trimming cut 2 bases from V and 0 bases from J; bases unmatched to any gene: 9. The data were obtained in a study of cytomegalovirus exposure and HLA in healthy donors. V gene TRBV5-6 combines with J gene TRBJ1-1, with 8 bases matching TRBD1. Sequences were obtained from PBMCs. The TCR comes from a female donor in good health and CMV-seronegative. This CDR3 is CASSFPRRGRMNTEAFF. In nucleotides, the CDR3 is TGTGCCAGCAGCTTTCCGCGCAGGGGGCGAATGAACACTGAAGCTTTCTTT.